The T cell receptor beta chain under discussion was sequenced for a study of cytomegalovirus exposure and HLA in healthy donors. Study-wide background: The early release's HLA-typed donors yielded about 85 million unique TCRs.

As regards this clone: The antigen is undetermined.

Study-wide findings and caveats: The authors later found TCR association rates varying by HLA locus, with DRB1 most and HLA-C fewest.

PCR amplification relied on 60 Vbeta primers (plus 13 Jbeta primers). TCRdb's table, derived via immunoSEQ multiplex PCR, lists solely in-frame clones and lacks some. The table shows 150,000 to 200,000 clones, with 65% to 85% occurring only once. In germline, CDR1 is SGHRS, CDR2 YFSETQ. This CDR3 is 14 amino acids long. V lost 7 bases, J lost 2 bases, and 6 bases stayed unmatched. The chain is built from TRBV5-1 and TRBJ2-7, with 10 bases matching TRBD2. Sequencing was performed on PBMCs. This clonotype originated in a man younger than 30 in good health and CMV-seronegative. Written as DNA, the CDR3 is TGCGCCAGCGGAAGGACTAGCGGTACCTACGAGCAGTACTTC. Encoded protein: CASGRTSGTYEQYF.